The TCR beta chain under discussion was sequenced for a study of T cell changes during pregnancy in multiple sclerosis. Assay used: immunoSEQ multiplex PCR; TCRdb lists only in-frame clones, some missing. The repertoire includes approximately 39,000 clones, around 93% of them detected once, and about 0.4% sits in the top ten. V trimming: 6 bases; J trimming: 4 bases; junction bases outside the gene matches: 5. Germline V lookup: CDR1 MNHEY, CDR2 SVGAGI. CDR3 length: 13 residues. The material sequenced was CD4+ T cells from peripheral blood mononuclear cells, taken in the second trimester of pregnancy. V usage is TRBV6-5 and J usage is TRBJ2-5; the match to TRBD2 covers 7 bases. The source is a female donor with multiple sclerosis, enrolled in a pregnancy study. This CDR3 is CASRPGGTETQYF. In DNA form, the CDR3 reads TGTGCCAGCAGGCCCGGGGGGACAGAGACCCAGTACTTC.